This paragraph reports one T cell receptor (beta chain). The CDR3 sequence is 15 residues long. Trimming at V came to 7 bases and at J to 4 bases, leaving 12 bases not matched to a gene. Per germline, CDR1 MDHEN and CDR2 SYDVKM. The data were obtained in a study of blood T cell repertoires in COVID-19. Looking at the study overall: In each case, the material was cDNA or gDNA derived from T cells, B-cell-depleted T cells, or PBMCs.

Clones were read by immunoSEQ multiplex PCR, and TCRdb kept only the in-frame ones, dropping some. The sample holds more than 95,000 clones, 88% seen once. The sample consisted of peripheral blood. The chain employs TRBV28 and TRBJ2-7; 8 bases agree with TRBD2. The receptor's source is a human donor in a cohort sampled during active COVID-19. DNA for the CDR3: TGTGCCAGCACCCCGAGACTAGCGCCCAAGTACGAGCAGTACTTC. This codes for CASTPRLAPKYEQYF.